The 6 T cell receptor beta chains below all came from one sample that was sequenced in a study of blood T cell repertoires in COVID-19. The method was immunoSEQ multiplex PCR; TCRdb's version includes in-frame clones alone and lacks a portion of them. The sample contains roughly 330,000 clones, more than 75% of which appear only once. Sequenced: peripheral blood. Receptors originate from a woman aged 45 to 65 with acute or convalescent COVID-19.

This rearrangement joins TRBV28 to TRBJ2-1; 10 nucleotides align to TRBD1. V shed 10 bases and J 7 bases; nucleotides not matched to a gene: 13. The CDR3 totals 15 residues. Germline CDR1 reads MDHEN; CDR2 reads SYDVKM. DNA for the CDR3: TGTGCCACCCACCTACCGGGACAGGGGTATAATGAGCAGTTCTTC. Its protein product is CATHLPGQGYNEQFF.

This clone was observed a single time. The chain employs TRBV6-5 and TRBJ1-1; 8 bases line up with TRBD1. V shed 6 bases, J shed 4 bases, and the junction held 7 bases outside the gene matches. CDR3 length equals 14 residues. Germline CDR1 and CDR2: MNHEY and SVGAGI. CDR3: CASRIQGASTEAFF. In DNA, the CDR3 is TGTGCCAGCAGAATTCAGGGGGCGTCCACTGAAGCTTTCTTT.

There are a few counts of this clone. V usage is TRBV7-2 and J usage is TRBJ1-1; 7 bases map to TRBD1. This CDR3 is 16 amino acids long. J lost 2 bases, V lost 3 bases, and 9 bases had no gene match. Germline-derived CDR1 and CDR2 are SGHTA and FQGNSA. CDR3 amino acids: CASSFVTGQSNTEAFF. CDR3 nucleotide sequence: TGTGCCAGCAGCTTCGTTACGGGACAGAGTAACACTGAAGCTTTCTTT.

The J gene is TRBJ1-3, the V gene TRBV5-1, with 8 bases fitting TRBD1. Germline values: CDR1 SGHRS, CDR2 YFSETQ. CDR3 size: 19 residues. V lost 3 bases, J lost 0 bases, and 14 bases stayed unmatched. The CDR3 DNA follows: TGCGCCAGCAGCTACCTCGGGACAGGCGACCCATTCTCTGGAAACACCATATATTTT. It codes for CASSYLGTGDPFSGNTIYF.

The chain joins TRBV5-4 to TRBJ2-5, with a possible D match to TRBD2 (5 bases). The CDR3 runs to 15 residues. Germline CDR1 reads SGHNT; CDR2 reads YYREEE (reference sequence). The V gene lost 4 bases and the J gene lost 4 bases, with 17 bases spanning the gap. The CDR3 region has the DNA TGTGCCAGCAGCCCATTGATAACTAGTGGAGAGACCCAGTACTTC. This codes for CASSPLITSGETQYF.

The chain employs TRBV5-1 and TRBJ2-3; D is ambiguous. Germline values: CDR1 SGHRS, CDR2 YFSETQ. V lost 0 bases, J lost 5 bases, and 4 bases lay in between. CDR3 size: 12 residues. CDR3 nucleotides: TGCGCCAGCAGCTTGGATAGAGATACGCAGTATTTT. Translated: CASSLDRDTQYF.